The T cell receptor beta chain described here comes from a study of blood T cells in healthy people across ages. Findings of the study overall: Per million T cells, TCR beta diversity dropped roughly linearly as age increased. TCR beta diversity was tightly associated with the proportion of naive T cells.

Trimming cost V 2 bases and J 0 bases, with 10 bases left between them. Germline CDR1 reads MDHEN; CDR2 reads SYDVKM. The CDR3 runs to 15 residues. Notes on this clonotype: Antigen specificity is unknown.

For the second PCR, which ran for roughly 6 to 11 cycles, a sample-barcoded 5' primer and a J-beta primer mix were used. With 12 random nucleotides, a template-switch adaptor tagged each individual cDNA molecule. TCRdb passed the 5' RACE reads through MiXCR, listing each CDR3 protein once. The repertoire holds 700,000 to 900,000 distinct CDR3 sequences, with 20% to 30% as singletons. This same sample was also taken into another study, of T cells of mothers and their children. From that study: Addition of sample barcodes and 2-4 random nucleotides occurred through the M1S primer of the second PCR.

Sequencing input: blood. The receptor comes from a boy aged 10-17 years in good health. This chain links TRBV28 with TRBJ1-1; D ambiguous. The CDR3, as DNA: TGTGCCAGCAGTTTAATTTTCAGCTTGAACACTGAAGCTTTCTTT. Translated, it gives CASSLIFSLNTEAFF.